This entry features one TCR beta chain sequence. The sample belongs to a study of blood T cell repertoires in COVID-19. Study details: COVID-19 samples, acute and convalescent, were from the United States, Italy and Spain. T cells, B-cell-depleted T cells, or PBMCs provided the cDNA or gDNA that served as material.

The CDR3 spans 15 residues. CDR1 and CDR2 (germline): KGHSY, FQNENV. Trimming stripped 4 bases from V and 0 bases from J, with 10 bases between. Source study methods: Estimation of nucleated cell counts was performed using reference gene primer amplification. Measured with immunoSEQ multiplex PCR; TCRdb has only the in-frame clones, and not every one. The V and J calls and the clone size are those of that table, but D and trimming were determined from the DNA. The sample contains about 180,000 clones, 86% of which appear only once. The sequence came from a man between 50 and 59 years old with active or convalescent COVID-19. The sample consisted of peripheral blood. J is TRBJ1-3 and V is TRBV16; D not resolved. CDR3 residues: CASSPSRPSGNTIYF. The CDR3 nucleotides are TGTGCCAGCAGCCCTTCTCGTCCCTCTGGAAACACCATATATTTT. The whole variable domain, filled in from reference TRBV16 and TRBJ1-3, reads GEEVAQTPKHLVRGEGQKAKLYCAPIKGHSYVFWYQQVLKNEFKFLISFQNENVFDETGMPKERFSAKCLPNSPCSLEIQATKLEDSAVYFCASSPSRPSGNTIYFGEGSWLTVV.